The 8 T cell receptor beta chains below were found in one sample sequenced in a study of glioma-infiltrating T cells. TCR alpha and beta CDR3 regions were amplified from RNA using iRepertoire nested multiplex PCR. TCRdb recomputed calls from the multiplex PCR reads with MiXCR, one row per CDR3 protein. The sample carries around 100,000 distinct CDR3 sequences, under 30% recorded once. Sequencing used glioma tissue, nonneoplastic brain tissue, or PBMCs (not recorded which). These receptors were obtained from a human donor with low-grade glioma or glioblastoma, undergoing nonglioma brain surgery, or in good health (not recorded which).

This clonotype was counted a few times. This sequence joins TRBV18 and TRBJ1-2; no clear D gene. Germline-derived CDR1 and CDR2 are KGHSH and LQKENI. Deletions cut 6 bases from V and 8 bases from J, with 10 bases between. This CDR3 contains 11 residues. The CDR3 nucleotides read TGTGCCAGCTCTCAGAGATTGGGCTACACCTTC. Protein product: CASSQRLGYTF.

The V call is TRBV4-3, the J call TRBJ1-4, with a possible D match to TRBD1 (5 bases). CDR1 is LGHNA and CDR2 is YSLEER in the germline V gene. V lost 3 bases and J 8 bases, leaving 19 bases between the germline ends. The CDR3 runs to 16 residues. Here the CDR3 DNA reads TGCGCCAGCAGCCAGAGGGGTCCTGGCGAAGGGGAAAAACTGTTTTTT. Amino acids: CASSQRGPGEGEKLFF.

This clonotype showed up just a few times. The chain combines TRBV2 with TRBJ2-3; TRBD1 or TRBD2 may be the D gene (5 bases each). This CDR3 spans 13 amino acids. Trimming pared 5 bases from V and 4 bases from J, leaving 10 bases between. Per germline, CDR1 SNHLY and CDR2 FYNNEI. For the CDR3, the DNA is TGTGCCAGCAGTTGGCTGGGGGCAGATACGCAGTATTTT. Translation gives CASSWLGADTQYF.

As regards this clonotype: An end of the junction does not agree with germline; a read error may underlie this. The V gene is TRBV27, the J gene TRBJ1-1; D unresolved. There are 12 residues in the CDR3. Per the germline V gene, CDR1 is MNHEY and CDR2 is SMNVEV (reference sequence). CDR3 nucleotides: TGTGCCGCCGGTCAGGTGAACACTGGAGCTTTCTTT. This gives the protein CAAGQVNTGAFF.

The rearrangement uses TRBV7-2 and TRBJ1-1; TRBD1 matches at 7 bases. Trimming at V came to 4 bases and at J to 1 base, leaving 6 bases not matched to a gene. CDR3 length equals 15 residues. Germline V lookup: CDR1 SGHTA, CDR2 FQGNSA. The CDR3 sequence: CASSSKTGWNTEAFF. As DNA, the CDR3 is TGTGCCAGCAGCTCGAAGACAGGGTGGAACACTGAAGCTTTCTTT.

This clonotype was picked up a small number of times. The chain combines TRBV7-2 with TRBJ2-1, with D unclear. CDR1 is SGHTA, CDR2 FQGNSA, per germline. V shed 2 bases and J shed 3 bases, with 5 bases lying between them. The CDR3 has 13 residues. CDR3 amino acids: CASSLRVYNEQFF. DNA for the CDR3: TGTGCCAGCAGCTTAAGGGTCTACAATGAGCAGTTCTTC.

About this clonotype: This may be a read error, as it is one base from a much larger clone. The CDR3 DNA sequence: TGTGCCAGCAGAAGGGGGGGGCGCGGTCGGGGTAACTACGAGCAGTACTTC. Protein sequence: CASRRGGRGRGNYEQYF. The chain uses TRBV7-2 and TRBJ2-7, with D perhaps matching TRBD2 (7 bases). Germline CDR1 is SGHTA and CDR2 is FQGNSA. V lost 6 bases, J lost 3 bases, and 24 bases lay in between. The CDR3 has 17 amino acids.

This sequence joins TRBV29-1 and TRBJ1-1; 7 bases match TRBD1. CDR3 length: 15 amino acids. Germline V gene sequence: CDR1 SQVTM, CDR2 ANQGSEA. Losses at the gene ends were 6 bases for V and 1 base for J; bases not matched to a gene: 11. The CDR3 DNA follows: TGCAGCGTCCTCCGGTCAGGGGGTTCGAACACTGAAGCTTTCTTT. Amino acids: CSVLRSGGSNTEAFF. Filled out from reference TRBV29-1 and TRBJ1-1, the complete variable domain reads SAVISQKPSRDICQRGTSLTIQCQVDSQVTMMFWYRQQPGQSLTLIATANQGSEATYESGFVIDKFPISRPNLTFSTLTVSNMSPEDSSIYLCSVLRSGGSNTEAFFGQGTRLTVV.